What follows describes a single T cell receptor beta chain. Antigen specificity is unknown. The V gene's germline CDR1 is SNHLY and CDR2 FYNNEI. Trimming stripped 3 bases from V and 5 bases from J, with 12 bases between. The CDR3 extends over 14 amino acids. In building TCR beta libraries, iRepertoire HTBI primers were used together with Arm-PCR of CDR3 regions. MiXCR, applied by TCRdb to the multiplex PCR reads, yields one record per CDR3 protein. Here the sample spans around 450,000 distinct CDR3 sequences, 20% to 25% being singletons. The data were taken from a study of regulatory T cells in long-lasting Graves disease. Findings and limits, study-wide: Because few samples were included, accuracy may have been lower.

Time point meaning: persistent/refractory GD, antithyroid drugs over 5 years with positive TRAb. PBMC-derived RNA was used for the TCR library. The authors drew approximately 9 milliliters of peripheral blood into EDTA tubes. This sequence originates from a female donor with Graves disease. V is TRBV2 and J is TRBJ2-3, with D possibly matching TRBD1 (5 bases). Specimen: peripheral blood mononuclear cells (PBMCs), collected when the disease was refractory, from a patient treated with antithyroid drugs. This chain's CDR3 is CASSESIQGDTQYF. As DNA, the CDR3 is TGTGCCAGCAGTGAGTCTATCCAGGGAGATACGCAGTATTTT.